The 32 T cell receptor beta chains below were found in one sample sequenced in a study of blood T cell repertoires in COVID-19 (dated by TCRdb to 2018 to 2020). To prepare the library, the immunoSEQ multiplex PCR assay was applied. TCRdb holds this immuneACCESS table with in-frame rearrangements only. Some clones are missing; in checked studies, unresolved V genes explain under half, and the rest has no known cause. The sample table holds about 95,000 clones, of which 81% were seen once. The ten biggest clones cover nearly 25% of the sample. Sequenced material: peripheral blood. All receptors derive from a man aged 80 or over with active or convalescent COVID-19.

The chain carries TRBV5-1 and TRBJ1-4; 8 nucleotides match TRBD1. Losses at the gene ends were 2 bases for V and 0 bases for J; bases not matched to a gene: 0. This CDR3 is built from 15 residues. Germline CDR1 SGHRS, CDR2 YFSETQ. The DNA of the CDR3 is TGCGCCAGCAGCTTACAGGGGGCAACTAATGAAAAACTGTTTTTT. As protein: CASSLQGATNEKLFF.

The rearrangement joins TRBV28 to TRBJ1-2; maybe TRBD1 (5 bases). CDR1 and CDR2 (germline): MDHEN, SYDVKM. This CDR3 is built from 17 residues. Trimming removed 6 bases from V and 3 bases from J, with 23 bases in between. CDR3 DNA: TGTGCCAGCAGGGGACGGGAGCCCGGATTTATCTACTATGGCTACACCTTC. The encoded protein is CASRGREPGFIYYGYTF.

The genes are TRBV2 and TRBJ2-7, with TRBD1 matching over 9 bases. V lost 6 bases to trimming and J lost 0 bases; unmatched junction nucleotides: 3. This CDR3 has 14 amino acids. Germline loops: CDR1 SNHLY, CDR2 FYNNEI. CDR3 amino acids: CASSRDRDSYEQYF. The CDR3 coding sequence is TGTGCCAGCAGCCGGGACAGGGACTCCTACGAGCAGTACTTC.

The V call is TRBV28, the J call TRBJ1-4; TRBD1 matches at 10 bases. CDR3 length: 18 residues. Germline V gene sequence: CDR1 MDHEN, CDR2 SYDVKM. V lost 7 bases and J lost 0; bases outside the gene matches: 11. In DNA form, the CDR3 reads TGTGCCAGCAAGACAGGGGGCGCCAACCATGCAACTAATGAAAAACTGTTTTTT. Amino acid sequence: CASKTGGANHATNEKLFF.

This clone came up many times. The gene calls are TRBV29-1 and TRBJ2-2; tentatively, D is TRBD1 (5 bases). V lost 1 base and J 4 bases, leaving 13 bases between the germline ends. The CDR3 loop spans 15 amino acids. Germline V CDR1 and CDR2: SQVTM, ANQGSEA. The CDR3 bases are TGCAGCGTTGAAGGCCAAGGAAGGGGCACCGGGGAGCTGTTTTTT. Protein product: CSVEGQGRGTGELFF.

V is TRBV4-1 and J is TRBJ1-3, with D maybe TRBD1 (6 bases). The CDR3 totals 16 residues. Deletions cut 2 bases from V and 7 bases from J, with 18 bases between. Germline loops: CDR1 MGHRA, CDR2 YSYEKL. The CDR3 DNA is TGCGCCAGCAGCCAAACCGTCGACAGGCTCTGGAACACCATATATTTT. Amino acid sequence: CASSQTVDRLWNTIYF.

Here the CDR3 reads CASSLSGQGRYEQYF. The CDR3 coding sequence is TGTGCCAGCAGCTTGTCGGGACAGGGGCGCTACGAGCAGTACTTC. V gene TRBV5-4 combines with J gene TRBJ2-7; 10 positions agree with TRBD1. The CDR3 length is 15 residues. The V gene end was trimmed by 1 base and the J gene end by 3 bases; junction bases not matched to a gene: 4. CDR1 is SGHNT, CDR2 YYREEE, per germline (reference sequence).

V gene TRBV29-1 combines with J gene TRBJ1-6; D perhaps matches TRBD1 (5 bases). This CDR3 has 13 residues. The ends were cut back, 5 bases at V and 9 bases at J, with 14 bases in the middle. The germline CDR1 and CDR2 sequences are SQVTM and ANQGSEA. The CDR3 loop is CSVRKGDSSPLHF. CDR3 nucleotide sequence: TGCAGCGTTAGGAAAGGGGATAGTTCACCCCTCCACTTT.

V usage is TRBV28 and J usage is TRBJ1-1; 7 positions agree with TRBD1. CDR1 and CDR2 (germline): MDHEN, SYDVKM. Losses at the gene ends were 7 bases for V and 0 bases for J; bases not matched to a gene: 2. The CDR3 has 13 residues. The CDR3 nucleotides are TGTGCCAGCATGGGACAGATGAACACTGAAGCTTTCTTT. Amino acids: CASMGQMNTEAFF.

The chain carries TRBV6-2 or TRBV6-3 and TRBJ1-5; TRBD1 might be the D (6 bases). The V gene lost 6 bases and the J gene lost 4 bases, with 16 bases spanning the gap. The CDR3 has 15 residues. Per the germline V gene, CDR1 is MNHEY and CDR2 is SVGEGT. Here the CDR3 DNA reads TGTGCCAGCAGCGATTCAGGGGCCGGTAATCAGCCCCAGCATTTT. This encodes CASSDSGAGNQPQHF.

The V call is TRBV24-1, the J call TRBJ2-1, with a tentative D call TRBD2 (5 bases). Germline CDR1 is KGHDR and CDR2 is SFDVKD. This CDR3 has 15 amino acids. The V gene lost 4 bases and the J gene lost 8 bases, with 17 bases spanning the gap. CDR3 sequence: CATSESGINDDEQFF. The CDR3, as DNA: TGTGCCACCAGTGAGTCCGGGATCAACGACGATGAGCAGTTCTTC.

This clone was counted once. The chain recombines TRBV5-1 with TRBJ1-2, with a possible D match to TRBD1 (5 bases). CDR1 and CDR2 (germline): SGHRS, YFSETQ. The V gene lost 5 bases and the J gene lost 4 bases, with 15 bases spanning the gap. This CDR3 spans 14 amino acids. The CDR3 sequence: CASRPEGGAYGYTF. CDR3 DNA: TGCGCCAGCAGGCCGGAAGGAGGGGCCTATGGCTACACCTTC.

CDR3 nucleotides: TGTGCCAGCAGTCGGTTTCAGGGGGCGCGCAACACTGAAGCTTTCTTT. It is translated as CASSRFQGARNTEAFF. The chain uses TRBV6-2 or TRBV6-3 and TRBJ1-1; 8 nucleotides line up with TRBD1. The CDR3 consists of 16 residues. Germline loops: CDR1 MNHEY, CDR2 SVGEGT. With 5 bases clipped from V and 2 bases from J, the junction kept 10 bases outside the gene matches.

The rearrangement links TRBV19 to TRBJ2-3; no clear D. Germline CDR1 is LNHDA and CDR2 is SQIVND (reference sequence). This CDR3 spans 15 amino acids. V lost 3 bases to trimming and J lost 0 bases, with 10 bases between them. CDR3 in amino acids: CASSMYKISTDTQYF. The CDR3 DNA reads TGTGCCAGTAGTATGTACAAGATTAGCACAGATACGCAGTATTTT.

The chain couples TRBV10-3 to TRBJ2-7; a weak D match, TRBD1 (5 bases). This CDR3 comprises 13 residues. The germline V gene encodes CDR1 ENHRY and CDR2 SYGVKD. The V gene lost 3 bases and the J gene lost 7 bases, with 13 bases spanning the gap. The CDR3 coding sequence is TGTGCCATCAGTGAACTCAGGGTTGGGGAGCAGTACTTC. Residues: CAISELRVGEQYF.

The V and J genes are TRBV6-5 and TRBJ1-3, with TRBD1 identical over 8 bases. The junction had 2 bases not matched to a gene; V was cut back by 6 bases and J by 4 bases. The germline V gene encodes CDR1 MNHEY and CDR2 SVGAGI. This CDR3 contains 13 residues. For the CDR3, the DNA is TGTGCCAGCAGAGCAGGGGGCGGAAACACCATATATTTT. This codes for CASRAGGGNTIYF.

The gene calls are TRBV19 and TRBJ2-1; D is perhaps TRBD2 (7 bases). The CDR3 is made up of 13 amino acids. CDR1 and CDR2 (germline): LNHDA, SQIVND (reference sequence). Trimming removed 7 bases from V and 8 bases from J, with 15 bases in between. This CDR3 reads CASKRGEGDEQFF. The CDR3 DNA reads TGTGCCAGTAAGCGGGGAGAGGGGGATGAGCAGTTCTTC. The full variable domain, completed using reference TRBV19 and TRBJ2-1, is DGGITQSPKYLFRKEGQNVTLSCEQNLNHDAMYWYRQDPGQGLRLIYYSQIVNDFQKGDIAEGYSVSREKKESFPLTVTSAQKNPTAFYLCASKRGEGDEQFFGPGTRLTVL.

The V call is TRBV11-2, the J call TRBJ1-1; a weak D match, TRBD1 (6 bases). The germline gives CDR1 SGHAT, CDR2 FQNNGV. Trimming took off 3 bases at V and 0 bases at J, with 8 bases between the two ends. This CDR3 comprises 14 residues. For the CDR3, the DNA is TGTGCCAGCAGCTTGAACAGGGTGAACACTGAAGCTTTCTTT. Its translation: CASSLNRVNTEAFF.

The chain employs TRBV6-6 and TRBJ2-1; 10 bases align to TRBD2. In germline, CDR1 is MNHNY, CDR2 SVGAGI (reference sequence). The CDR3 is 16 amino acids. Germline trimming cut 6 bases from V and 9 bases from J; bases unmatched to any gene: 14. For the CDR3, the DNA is TGTGCCAGCAGCCCCGGGGAGCGGGGGGGCCTGGGTGAGCAGTTCTTC. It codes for CASSPGERGGLGEQFF.

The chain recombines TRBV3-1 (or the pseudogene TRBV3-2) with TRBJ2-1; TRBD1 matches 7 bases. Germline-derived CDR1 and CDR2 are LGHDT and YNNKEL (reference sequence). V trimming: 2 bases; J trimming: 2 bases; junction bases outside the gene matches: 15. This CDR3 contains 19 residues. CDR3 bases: TGTGCCAGCAGCCAAAAGGGTGGATACAGGGGACATACCTACAATGAGCAGTTCTTC. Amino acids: CASSQKGGYRGHTYNEQFF.

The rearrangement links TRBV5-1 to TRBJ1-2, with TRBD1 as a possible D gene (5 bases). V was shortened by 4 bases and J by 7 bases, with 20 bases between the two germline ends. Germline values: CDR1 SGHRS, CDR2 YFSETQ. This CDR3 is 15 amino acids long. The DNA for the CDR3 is TGCGCCAGCAGCCCCACTACCCTAAGGGGAGGTGGCTACACCTTC. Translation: CASSPTTLRGGGYTF.

CDR3 bases: TGTGCCAGCAGCTTCCAAACGAACAGGGCGACCGGGGAGCTGTTTTTT. It encodes CASSFQTNRATGELFF. This chain joins TRBV5-4 and TRBJ2-2; possible D gene TRBD1, 6 bases. This CDR3 region has 16 residues. Deletions cut 2 bases from V and 5 bases from J, with 16 bases between. Germline V gene lookup returns CDR1 SGHNT and CDR2 YYREEE (reference sequence).

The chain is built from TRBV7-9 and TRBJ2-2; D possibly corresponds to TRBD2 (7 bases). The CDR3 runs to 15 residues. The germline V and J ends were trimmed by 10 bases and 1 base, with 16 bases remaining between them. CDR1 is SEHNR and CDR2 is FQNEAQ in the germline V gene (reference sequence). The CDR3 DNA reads TGTGCCACCCCCCGGGGGGCACTGAACACCGGGGAGCTGTTTTTT. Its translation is CATPRGALNTGELFF.

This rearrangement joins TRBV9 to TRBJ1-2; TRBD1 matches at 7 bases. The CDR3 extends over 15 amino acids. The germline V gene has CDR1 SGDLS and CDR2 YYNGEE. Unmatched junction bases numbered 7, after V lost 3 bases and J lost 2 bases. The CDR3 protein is CASSATRGANYGYTF. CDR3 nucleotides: TGTGCCAGCAGCGCCACCAGGGGGGCCAACTATGGCTACACCTTC.

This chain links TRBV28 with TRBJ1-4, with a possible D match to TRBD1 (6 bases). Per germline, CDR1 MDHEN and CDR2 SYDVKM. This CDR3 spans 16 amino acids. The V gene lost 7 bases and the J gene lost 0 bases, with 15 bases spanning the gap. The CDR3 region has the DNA TGTGCCAGCAAATCAGGGGCTACTGCAACTAATGAAAAACTGTTTTTT. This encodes CASKSGATATNEKLFF.

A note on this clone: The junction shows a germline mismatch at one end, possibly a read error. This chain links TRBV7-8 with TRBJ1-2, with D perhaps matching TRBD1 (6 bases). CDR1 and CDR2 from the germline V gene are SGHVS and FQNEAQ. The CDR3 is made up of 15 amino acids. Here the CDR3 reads CASSLGAGDLFGCTF. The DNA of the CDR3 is TGTGCCAGCAGCTTAGGGGCAGGGGACCTATTTGGCTGCACCTTC.

CDR3 sequence (DNA): TGTGCCAGCAGCAGCACCCTAGGCAGGGGGCAGGGCACTGAAGCTTTCTTT. This gives the protein CASSSTLGRGQGTEAFF. This chain links TRBV21-1 with TRBJ1-1; the listed D gene, TRBD1, was not tested against the DNA. TRBV21-1 is termed a pseudogene. This CDR3 is 17 amino acids long.

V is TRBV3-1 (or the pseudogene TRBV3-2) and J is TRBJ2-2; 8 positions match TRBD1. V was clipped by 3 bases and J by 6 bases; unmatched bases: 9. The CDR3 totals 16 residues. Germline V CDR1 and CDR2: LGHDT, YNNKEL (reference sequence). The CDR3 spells CASSHVRTGSAGELFF. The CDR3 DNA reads TGTGCCAGCAGCCACGTCCGGACAGGGTCGGCCGGGGAGCTGTTTTTT.

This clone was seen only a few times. The CDR3: CASSLDRAAEAFF. The CDR3, as DNA: TGTGCCAGCAGTTTAGACAGGGCGGCTGAAGCTTTCTTT. The V and J genes are TRBV12-3 or TRBV12-4 and TRBJ1-1, with D perhaps matching TRBD1 (6 bases). The CDR3 runs to 13 residues. The V and J ends lost 1 base and 6 bases respectively, with 9 bases between them.

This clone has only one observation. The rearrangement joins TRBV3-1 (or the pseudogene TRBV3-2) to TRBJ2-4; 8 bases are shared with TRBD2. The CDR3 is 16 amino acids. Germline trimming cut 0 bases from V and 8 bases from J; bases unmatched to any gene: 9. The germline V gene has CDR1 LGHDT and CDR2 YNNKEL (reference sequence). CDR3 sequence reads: CASSQDRSGGRHIQYF. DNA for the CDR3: TGTGCCAGCAGCCAAGATAGGTCGGGGGGGAGGCACATTCAGTACTTC.

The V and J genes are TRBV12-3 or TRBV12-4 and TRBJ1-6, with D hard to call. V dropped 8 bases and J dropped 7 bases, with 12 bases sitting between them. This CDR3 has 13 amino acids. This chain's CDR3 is CASGREGNSPLHF. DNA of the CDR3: TGTGCCAGCGGGAGGGAGGGAAATTCACCCCTCCACTTT.

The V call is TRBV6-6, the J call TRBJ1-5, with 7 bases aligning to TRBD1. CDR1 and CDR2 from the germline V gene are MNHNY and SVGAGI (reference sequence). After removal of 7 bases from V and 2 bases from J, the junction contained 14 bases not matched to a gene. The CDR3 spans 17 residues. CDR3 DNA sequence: TGTGCCAGCATTCGTGAGGTAACAGGGGTGGGCAATCAGCCCCAGCATTTT. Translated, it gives CASIREVTGVGNQPQHF.